The subject of this entry is one T cell receptor (beta chain). The source of the sample is a study of shared T cell receptors in the human thymus. Libraries were prepared by immunoSEQ multiplex PCR; TCRdb keeps only in-frame clonotypes and omits some of them. Of about 540,000 clones listed, around 82% are singletons. These data also featured in a second study, about human thymus T cells.

Source material: thymocytes. This clonotype was sampled from a boy in the first two years of life with a congenital heart defect.

CDR3 DNA sequence: TGCACCAGCAGCCAGCTAGCTTGCGAGCAGTACTTC. Its translation is CTSSQLACEQYF. The V call is TRBV1, the J call TRBJ2-7; the DNA was not compared with TRBD2, the D call given in the table. TRBV1 is shown as a pseudogene. There are 12 residues in the CDR3.